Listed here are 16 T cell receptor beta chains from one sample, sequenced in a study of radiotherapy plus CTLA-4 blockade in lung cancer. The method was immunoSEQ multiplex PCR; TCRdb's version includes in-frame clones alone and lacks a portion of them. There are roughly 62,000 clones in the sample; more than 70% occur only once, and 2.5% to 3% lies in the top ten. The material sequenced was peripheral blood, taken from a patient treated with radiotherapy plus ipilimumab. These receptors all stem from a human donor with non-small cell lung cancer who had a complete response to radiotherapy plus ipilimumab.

This chain's CDR3 is CASRPGLAGGGETQYF. As DNA, the CDR3 is TGTGCCAGCAGGCCGGGACTAGCGGGCGGTGGGGAGACCCAGTACTTC. This rearrangement joins TRBV2 to TRBJ2-5; 12 bases fit TRBD2. V was pared by 6 bases and J by 5 bases, with 10 bases of the junction left unmatched. CDR3 length: 16 amino acids. From germline, CDR1 is SNHLY and CDR2 FYNNEI.

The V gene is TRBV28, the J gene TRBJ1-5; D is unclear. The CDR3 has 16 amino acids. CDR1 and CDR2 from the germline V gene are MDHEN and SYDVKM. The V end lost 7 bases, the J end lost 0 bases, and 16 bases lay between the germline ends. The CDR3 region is CASTPPRIHSNQPQHF. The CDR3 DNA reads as TGTGCCAGCACCCCGCCCAGAATCCATAGCAATCAGCCCCAGCATTTT.

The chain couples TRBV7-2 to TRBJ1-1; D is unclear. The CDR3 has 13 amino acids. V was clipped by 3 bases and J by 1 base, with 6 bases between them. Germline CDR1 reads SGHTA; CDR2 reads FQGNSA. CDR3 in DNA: TGTGCCAGCAGCTTTGGCACGAACACTGAAGCTTTCTTT. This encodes CASSFGTNTEAFF.

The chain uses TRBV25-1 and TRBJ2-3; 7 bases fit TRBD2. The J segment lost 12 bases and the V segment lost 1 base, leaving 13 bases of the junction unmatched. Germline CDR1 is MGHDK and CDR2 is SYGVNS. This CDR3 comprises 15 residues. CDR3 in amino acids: CASSESGPGKGLQYF. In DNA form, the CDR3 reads TGTGCCAGCAGTGAATCAGGTCCTGGAAAGGGACTACAGTATTTT.

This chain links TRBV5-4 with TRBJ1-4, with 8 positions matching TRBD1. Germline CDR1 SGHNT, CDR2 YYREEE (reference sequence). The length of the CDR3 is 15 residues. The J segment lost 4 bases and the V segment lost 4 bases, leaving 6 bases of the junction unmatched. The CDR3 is CASSPQGAGNEKLFF. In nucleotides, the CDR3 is TGTGCCAGCAGCCCGCAGGGGGCGGGTAATGAAAAACTGTTTTTT.

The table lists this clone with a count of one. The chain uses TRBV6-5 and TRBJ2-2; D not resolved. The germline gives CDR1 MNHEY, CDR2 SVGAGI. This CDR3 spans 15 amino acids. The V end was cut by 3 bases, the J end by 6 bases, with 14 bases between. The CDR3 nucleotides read TGTGCCAGCAGTTATAGTCTCGAGAGGCCCGGGGAGCTGTTTTTT. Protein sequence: CASSYSLERPGELFF.

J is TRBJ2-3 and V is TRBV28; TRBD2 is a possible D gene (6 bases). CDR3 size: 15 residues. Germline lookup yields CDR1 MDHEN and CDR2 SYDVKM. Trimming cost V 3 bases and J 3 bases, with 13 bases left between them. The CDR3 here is CASSFGSGGTDTQYF. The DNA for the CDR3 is TGTGCCAGCAGTTTCGGAAGCGGAGGGACAGATACGCAGTATTTT.

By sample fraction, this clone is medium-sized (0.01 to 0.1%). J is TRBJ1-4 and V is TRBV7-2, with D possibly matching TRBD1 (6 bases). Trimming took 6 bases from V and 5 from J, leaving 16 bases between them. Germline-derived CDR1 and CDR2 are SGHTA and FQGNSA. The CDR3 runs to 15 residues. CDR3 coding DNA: TGTGCCAGCAGTGGCCGGGGGGCGAGGAATGAAAAACTGTTTTTT. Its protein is CASSGRGARNEKLFF.

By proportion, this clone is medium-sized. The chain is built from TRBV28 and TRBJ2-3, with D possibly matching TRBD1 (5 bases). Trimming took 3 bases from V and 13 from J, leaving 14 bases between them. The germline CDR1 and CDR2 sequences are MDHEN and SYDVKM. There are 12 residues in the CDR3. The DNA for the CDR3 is TGTGCCAGCAGTTTTGGTAGGCAGGGAAAGTATTTT. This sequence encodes CASSFGRQGKYF.

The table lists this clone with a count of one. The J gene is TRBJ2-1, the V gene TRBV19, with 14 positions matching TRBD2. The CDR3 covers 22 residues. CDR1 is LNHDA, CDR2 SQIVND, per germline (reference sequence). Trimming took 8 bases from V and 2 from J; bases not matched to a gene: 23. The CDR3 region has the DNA TGTGCCAGTGCACGCCAGGGATCAACCGGGACTAGCGGGAGTACCCCCTACAATGAGCAGTTCTTC. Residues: CASARQGSTGTSGSTPYNEQFF.

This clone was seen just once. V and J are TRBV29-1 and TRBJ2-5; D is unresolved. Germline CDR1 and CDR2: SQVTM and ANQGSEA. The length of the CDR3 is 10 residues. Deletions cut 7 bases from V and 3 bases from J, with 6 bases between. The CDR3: CSGEKETQYF. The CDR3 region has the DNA TGCAGCGGAGAAAAAGAGACCCAGTACTTC.

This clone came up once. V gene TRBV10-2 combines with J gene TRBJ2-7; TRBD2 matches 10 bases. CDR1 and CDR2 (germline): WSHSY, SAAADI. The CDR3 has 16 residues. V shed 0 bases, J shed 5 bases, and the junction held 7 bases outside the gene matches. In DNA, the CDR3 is TGCGCCAGCAGTGAGTCGTACAGCGGGGGGGTAAACGAGCAGTACTTC. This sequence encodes CASSESYSGGVNEQYF.

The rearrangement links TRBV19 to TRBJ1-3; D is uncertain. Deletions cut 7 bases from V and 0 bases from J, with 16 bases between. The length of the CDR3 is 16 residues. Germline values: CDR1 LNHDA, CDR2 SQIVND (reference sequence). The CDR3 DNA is TGTGCCAGTACTAAGTCGGGCCGGGGCTCTGGAAACACCATATATTTT. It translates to CASTKSGRGSGNTIYF.

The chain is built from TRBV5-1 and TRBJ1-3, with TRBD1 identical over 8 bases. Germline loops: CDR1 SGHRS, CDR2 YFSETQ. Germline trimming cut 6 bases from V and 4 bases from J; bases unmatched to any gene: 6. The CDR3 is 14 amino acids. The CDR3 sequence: CASTPTGDGNTIYF. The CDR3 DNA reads TGCGCCAGCACCCCGACAGGGGACGGAAACACCATATATTTT.

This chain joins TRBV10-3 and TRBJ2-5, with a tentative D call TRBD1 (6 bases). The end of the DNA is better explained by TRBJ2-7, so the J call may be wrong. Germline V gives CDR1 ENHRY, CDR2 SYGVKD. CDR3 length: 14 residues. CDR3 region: CAIGKTGMNYEQYF. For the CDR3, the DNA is TGTGCCATCGGCAAGACAGGAATGAACTACGAGCAGTACTTC.

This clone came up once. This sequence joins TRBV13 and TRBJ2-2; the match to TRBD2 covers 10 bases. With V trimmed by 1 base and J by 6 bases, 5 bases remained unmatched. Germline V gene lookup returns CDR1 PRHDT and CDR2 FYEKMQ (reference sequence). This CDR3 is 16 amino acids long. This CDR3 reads CASSLEAGGPAGELFF. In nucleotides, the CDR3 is TGTGCCAGCAGCTTAGAAGCGGGGGGGCCAGCCGGGGAGCTGTTTTTT.